Sequencing of this TCR beta chain was carried out in a study of OX40 agonist ivuxolimab in advanced cancers. Study-wide context: One hepatocellular carcinoma and two cutaneous melanoma patients partially responded.

CDR1 SGHDT and CDR2 YYEEEE come from the germline V gene. This CDR3 region has 16 residues. Trimming removed 1 base at V and 4 bases at J, with 12 bases between. Some clones are missing from TCRdb's copy, which holds only in-frame ones; the method was immunoSEQ multiplex PCR. The data contain 60,000 to 70,000 clones, about 88% of them singletons. The source is an adult with an advanced solid tumor such as melanoma, head and neck, liver or kidney cancer. The V gene is TRBV5-6, the J gene TRBJ1-6; D ambiguous. The source material was CD4+ or CD8+ T cells sorted from blood, sampled in a trial of the OX40 agonist ivuxolimab. Here the CDR3 DNA reads TGTGCCAGCAGCTTGAGCCAGGAAACTTATAATTCACCCCTCCACTTT. Translating it yields CASSLSQETYNSPLHF.